The clone carrying this TCR beta chain came up a few times. Its specificity is unknown. The sample is drawn from a study of vaccination and CD4 T cells after COVID-19. The Oncomine TCR Beta short-read assay was applied to DNA of cultured CD4+ T cells. TCRdb called the PCR reads again in MiXCR, with one record for every CDR3 protein. The sample includes some 13,000 distinct CDR3 sequences, around a third seen only once; the top ten take roughly 12%. Noted treatment: roughly ten-day PBMC culture with coronavirus spike peptide pools or control peptides (ViraFEST assay). This CDR3 spans 14 amino acids. V lost 5 bases to trimming and J lost 5 bases, with 12 bases between them. CDR1 and CDR2 (germline): SGHNT, YENEEA.

The TCR was taken from a human donor who had recovered from COVID-19. Sequencing was done on a sample of CD4+ T cells from blood, cultured in vitro. The V gene is TRBV11-3, the J gene TRBJ2-2; D assignment may be TRBD1 or TRBD2 (5 bases each). CDR3 nucleotide sequence: TGTGCCAGCAGCCCTCAGTGGGGGACCGGGGAGCTGTTTTTT. It codes for CASSPQWGTGELFF.